Below are 29 T cell receptor beta chains sequenced from a single sample in a study of T cells in Graves' hyperthyroidism and ophthalmopathy. TCR beta CDR3 sequences were amplified from RNA transcripts. Initially, a first-round RT-PCR of the TCR CDR3 employed the HTBI primer set. Via MiXCR, TCRdb re-called the multiplex PCR reads, giving one row per CDR3 protein. This sample has some 140,000 distinct CDR3 sequences, with approximately 24% found just once. Material: blood. These receptors all stem from a woman aged 45-59 years with Graves' hyperthyroidism that later progressed to Graves' ophthalmopathy.

This clonotype was detected a few times. This chain joins TRBV2 and TRBJ1-1; a weak D match, TRBD1 (6 bases). Germline CDR1 SNHLY, CDR2 FYNNEI. The CDR3 loop spans 15 amino acids. Trimming took 6 bases from V and 4 from J, leaving 18 bases between them. The CDR3 protein is CASRKEQGMGTEAFF. The CDR3 DNA sequence: TGTGCCAGCAGGAAGGAACAGGGTATGGGCACTGAAGCTTTCTTT.

At least ten counts were recorded for this clonotype. The chain uses TRBV20-1 and TRBJ2-2; D ambiguous. Germline CDR1 is DFQATT and CDR2 is SNEGSKA (reference sequence). There are 16 residues in the CDR3. V was clipped by 0 bases and J by 3 bases, with 14 bases between them. The CDR3 nucleotides are TGCAGTGCTAGAGATAACGCGGATTGGGACACCGGGGAGCTGTTTTTT. Its translation is CSARDNADWDTGELFF.

The chain recombines TRBV2 with TRBJ2-5; D is unresolved. This CDR3 comprises 15 residues. In germline, CDR1 is SNHLY, CDR2 FYNNEI. Trimming pared 5 bases from V and 4 bases from J, leaving 17 bases between. The CDR3 reads CASSTSLGPRETQYF. The CDR3 DNA reads as TGTGCCAGCAGTACCTCTCTAGGGCCGCGAGAGACCCAGTACTTC.

This clonotype was detected ten times or more. The J gene is TRBJ2-7, the V gene TRBV3-1; 7 bases are a match to TRBD1. Germline V lookup: CDR1 LGHDT, CDR2 YNNKEL (reference sequence). There are 15 residues in the CDR3. V shed 6 bases and J 3 bases; nucleotides not matched to a gene: 11. The CDR3 nucleotides are TGTGCCAGCAGTCCCTCCACAGGGGCGCGCTACGAGCAGTACTTC. Translating it yields CASSPSTGARYEQYF.

The chain is built from TRBV20-1 and TRBJ1-3, with a weak D call TRBD1 (6 bases). This CDR3 is built from 13 residues. CDR1 DFQATT and CDR2 SNEGSKA come from the germline V gene (reference sequence). Trimming took 7 bases from V and 6 from J, leaving 16 bases between them. The CDR3 spells CSGGTRGENTIYF. The CDR3 DNA reads as TGCAGTGGCGGGACAAGGGGCGAAAACACCATATATTTT.

This clonotype was recorded many times. The V call is TRBV5-5, the J call TRBJ2-1, with 9 bases matching TRBD2. The CDR3 spans 18 residues. Germline assignment: CDR1 SGHKS and CDR2 YYEKEE (reference sequence). With V trimmed by 1 base and J by 7 bases, 15 bases remained unmatched. The CDR3 loop reads CASSLFSAGGPRRNEQFF. The DNA for the CDR3 is TGTGCCAGCAGCTTGTTTTCTGCGGGAGGGCCCCGTAGGAATGAGCAGTTCTTC.

This clonotype was found many times. This rearrangement joins TRBV20-1 to TRBJ2-1; 12 nucleotides match TRBD2. V trimming: 4 bases; J trimming: 2 bases; junction bases outside the gene matches: 6. This CDR3 spans 16 amino acids. Germline V gives CDR1 DFQATT, CDR2 SNEGSKA (reference sequence). The CDR3 DNA sequence: TGCAGTGCTAACAGACGACTAGCGGGAGCCTACAATGAGCAGTTCTTC. Translated: CSANRRLAGAYNEQFF.

This chain links TRBV19 with TRBJ2-3, with 9 bases lining up with TRBD2. With 0 bases clipped from V and 2 bases from J, the junction kept 15 bases outside the gene matches. The CDR3 totals 20 residues. Germline V gene sequence: CDR1 LNHDA, CDR2 SQIVND (reference sequence). The CDR3 DNA follows: TGTGCCAGTAGTATAGATATGAGTAGCGGGAGTACCTCATTCACAGATACGCAGTATTTT. The encoded protein is CASSIDMSSGSTSFTDTQYF.

The sample holds many counts of this clonotype. This chain connects TRBV20-1 to TRBJ2-1; D remains ambiguous. The CDR3 consists of 15 residues. Germline lookup yields CDR1 DFQATT and CDR2 SNEGSKA (reference sequence). Trimming left V 3 bases short and J 0 bases short, with 12 bases between. This CDR3 is CSASKLKSSYNEQFF. The CDR3 DNA is TGCAGTGCTAGTAAACTAAAAAGCTCCTACAATGAGCAGTTCTTC.

This chain joins TRBV6-1 and TRBJ1-2; no clear D gene. The CDR3 runs 13 residues. Looked up from germline, CDR1 is MNHNS and CDR2 is SASEGT. The V end lost 6 bases, the J end lost 6 bases, and 14 bases lay between the germline ends. In DNA, the CDR3 is TGTGCCAGCAGCTCAACTCTAATGGATGGCTACACCTTC. Translation gives CASSSTLMDGYTF.

This clonotype was seen many times. The chain recombines TRBV7-3 with TRBJ2-1, with 10 bases fitting TRBD2. With V trimmed by 4 bases and J by 9 bases, 9 bases remained unmatched. The CDR3 has 15 amino acids. The germline CDR1 and CDR2 sequences are SGHTA and FQGTGA. The CDR3 loop reads CASSWGASGSGEQFF. CDR3 DNA sequence: TGTGCCAGCAGCTGGGGGGCTAGCGGGAGTGGTGAGCAGTTCTTC. Full variable domain (outside the CDR3, taken from reference TRBV7-3 and TRBJ2-1): GAGVSQTPSNKVTEKGKYVELRCDPISGHTALYWYRQSLGQGPEFLIYFQGTGAADDSGLPNDRFFAVRPEGSVSTLKIQRTERGDSAVYLCASSWGASGSGEQFFGPGTRLTVL.

This clonotype was detected ten times or more. The rearrangement links TRBV30 to TRBJ2-7, with D tentatively TRBD2 (5 bases). There are 13 residues in the CDR3. In germline, CDR1 is GTSNPN, CDR2 SVGIG (reference sequence). The germline V and J ends were trimmed by 0 bases and 7 bases, with 13 bases remaining between them. The CDR3 nucleotides are TGTGCCTGGAGTGTACTTGGAGGTGGGGAGCAGTACTTC. Its protein is CAWSVLGGGEQYF.

This clonotype was found many times. V is TRBV18 and J is TRBJ1-5; D may be TRBD1 (6 bases). The V gene's germline CDR1 is KGHSH and CDR2 LQKENI. This CDR3 contains 15 residues. The V end was cut by 2 bases, the J end by 0 bases, with 8 bases between. In nucleotides, the CDR3 is TGTGCCAGCTCACCAGCAGGGGATAGCAATCAGCCCCAGCATTTT. It specifies CASSPAGDSNQPQHF.

There are many counts of this clonotype. The J gene is TRBJ1-4, the V gene TRBV28, with a weak D call TRBD1 (6 bases). The CDR3 has 15 amino acids. Germline V CDR1 and CDR2: MDHEN, SYDVKM. Trimming removed 2 bases from V and 7 bases from J, with 14 bases in between. Here the CDR3 reads CASSLEGGSLEKLFF. Here the CDR3 DNA reads TGTGCCAGCAGTTTAGAGGGGGGGTCCCTTGAAAAACTGTTTTTT.

The rearrangement links TRBV28 to TRBJ1-4; 8 bases agree with TRBD1. The junction had 14 bases not matched to a gene; V was cut back by 3 bases and J by 2 bases. Germline V CDR1 and CDR2: MDHEN, SYDVKM. The CDR3 is 19 amino acids. CDR3 DNA sequence: TGTGCCAGCAGTTTTTCCCCGGGACAGGCTCGCCCTACTAATGAAAAACTGTTTTTT. It is translated as CASSFSPGQARPTNEKLFF.

The V call is TRBV24-1, the J call TRBJ2-5; 10 bases align to TRBD2. The V gene's germline CDR1 is KGHDR and CDR2 SFDVKD. Germline trimming cut 3 bases from V and 4 bases from J; bases unmatched to any gene: 4. This CDR3 is built from 15 residues. CDR3 nucleotide sequence: TGTGCCACCAGTGATCCTAGCGGGAGAGGAGAGACCCAGTACTTC. This gives the protein CATSDPSGRGETQYF.

In this sample, this clonotype turned up many times. V and J are TRBV11-2 and TRBJ1-2; 8 bases are a match to TRBD1. The CDR3 has 13 residues. V shed 5 bases and J 4 bases; nucleotides not matched to a gene: 3. Per germline, CDR1 SGHAT and CDR2 FQNNGV. DNA of the CDR3: TGTGCCAGCAGCCGGACAGGGATCTATGGCTACACCTTC. As protein: CASSRTGIYGYTF.

This clonotype has a count of ten or more. V gene TRBV28 combines with J gene TRBJ1-1; D is unresolved. Germline loops: CDR1 MDHEN, CDR2 SYDVKM. V gave up 3 bases and J gave up 1 base, with 12 bases separating them. The CDR3 runs 15 residues. In DNA, the CDR3 is TGTGCCAGCAGTTTCTTACATGTAACGAACACTGAAGCTTTCTTT. It yields the protein CASSFLHVTNTEAFF.

This clonotype has a count of ten or more. The CDR3 coding sequence is TGTGCCAGCAGTGAAAAGGGCGGCTACACCTTC. The encoded protein is CASSEKGGYTF. The chain couples TRBV2 to TRBJ1-2, with no clear D. CDR3 size: 11 residues. Looked up from germline, CDR1 is SNHLY and CDR2 is FYNNEI. Trimming stripped 2 bases from V and 8 bases from J, with 6 bases between.

This clonotype was detected a few times. V gene TRBV6-1 combines with J gene TRBJ2-1; D is unresolved. This CDR3 comprises 15 residues. Trimming removed 6 bases at V and 0 bases at J, with 12 bases between. CDR1 is MNHNS, CDR2 SASEGT, per germline. This chain's CDR3 is CASRALSTSYNEQFF. The CDR3 coding sequence is TGTGCCAGCAGGGCCCTCTCCACCTCCTACAATGAGCAGTTCTTC.

This sequence joins TRBV15 and TRBJ1-1, with 9 bases lining up with TRBD1. Losses at the gene ends were 2 bases for V and 7 bases for J; bases not matched to a gene: 8. CDR1 LNHNV and CDR2 YYDKDF come from the germline V gene (reference sequence). The CDR3 spans 15 residues. As DNA, the CDR3 is TGTGCCACCAGCAGACTAACAGGGGGCGCGGGTGAAGCTTTCTTT. Residues: CATSRLTGGAGEAFF.

This clonotype was recorded many times. The V call is TRBV3-1, the J call TRBJ1-1; 8 bases agree with TRBD1. V trimming: 0 bases; J trimming: 7 bases; junction bases outside the gene matches: 4. Germline CDR1 and CDR2: LGHDT and YNNKEL (reference sequence). The CDR3 totals 14 residues. CDR3 amino acids: CASSQETGAREAFF. CDR3 sequence (DNA): TGTGCCAGCAGCCAAGAGACAGGGGCGCGTGAAGCTTTCTTT.

This clonotype appeared many times. The chain recombines TRBV11-2 with TRBJ2-1, with TRBD2 identical over 14 bases. Germline V CDR1 and CDR2: SGHAT, FQNNGV. Trimming cost V 0 bases and J 12 bases; bases outside gene matches: 4. There are 15 residues in the CDR3. The CDR3 loop reads CASSLDPGLAGGQFF. CDR3 bases: TGTGCCAGCAGCTTAGATCCCGGACTAGCGGGAGGGCAGTTCTTC.

This clonotype was observed many times. The CDR3 is CASSLEGSGSTDTQYF. CDR3 nucleotides: TGCGCCAGCAGCTTGGAAGGTAGCGGGAGCACAGATACGCAGTATTTT. The V and J genes are TRBV5-1 and TRBJ2-3, with 7 nucleotides matching TRBD2. Trimming removed 0 bases from V and 0 bases from J; junction bases left unmatched: 4. The germline V gene has CDR1 SGHRS and CDR2 YFSETQ. The CDR3 extends over 16 amino acids.

This clonotype occurred many times. The V gene is TRBV30, the J gene TRBJ1-2; D is unresolved. CDR3 length: 17 residues. Between the trimmed V and J ends, which lost 2 bases and 3 bases, there was a span of 22 bases. Germline values: CDR1 GTSNPN, CDR2 SVGIG (reference sequence). The CDR3 loop is CAWSRPRIGPPDYGYTF. DNA of the CDR3: TGTGCCTGGAGTCGCCCCCGAATAGGACCTCCGGACTATGGCTACACCTTC.

This clonotype appeared many times. The rearrangement uses TRBV7-3 and TRBJ2-1; possibly TRBD1 or TRBD2 for D (6 bases each). V was shortened by 2 bases and J by 8 bases, with 13 bases between the two germline ends. Germline V gives CDR1 SGHTA, CDR2 FQGTGA. CDR3 length: 14 residues. CDR3 residues: CASSLGGRNDEQFF. In nucleotides, the CDR3 is TGTGCCAGCAGCTTAGGGGGGCGCAACGATGAGCAGTTCTTC.

In its sample, this clonotype was seen a few times. The V call is TRBV20-1, the J call TRBJ2-5; D may be TRBD1 or TRBD2 (5 bases each). CDR3 length equals 14 residues. V lost 0 bases and J 3 bases, leaving 11 bases between the germline ends. The germline CDR1 and CDR2 sequences are DFQATT and SNEGSKA (reference sequence). Here the CDR3 DNA reads TGCAGTGCTAGAGATCTGAGGGGAGAAGAGACCCAGTACTTC. This encodes CSARDLRGEETQYF.

The genes are TRBV20-1 and TRBJ2-1; 7 bases are shared with TRBD2. The V and J ends lost 5 bases and 3 bases, in that order; junction bases with no gene match: 10. Germline V lookup: CDR1 DFQATT, CDR2 SNEGSKA (reference sequence). CDR3 length: 15 residues. The DNA for the CDR3 is TGCAGTGCTCGAACTCCTAGCGGAGACTACAATGAGCAGTTCTTC. Translating gives CSARTPSGDYNEQFF.

For this clonotype: One base away lies a much larger clone, so this may be a sequencing read error. CDR3: CASSFRAAGTDTQYF. CDR3 nucleotides: TGCGCCAGCAGCTTCAGGGCTGCGGGCACAGATACGCAGTATTTT. The V gene is TRBV5-1, the J gene TRBJ2-3; possibly TRBD1 for D (5 bases). Trimming removed 2 bases from V and 1 base from J, with 11 bases in between. Per the germline V gene, CDR1 is SGHRS and CDR2 is YFSETQ. This CDR3 contains 15 residues.